Listed below are T cell receptor beta chains from one sample, sequenced in a study of T-cell memory formation after mild COVID-19. A single record per CDR3 protein comes from TCRdb applying MiXCR to the 5' RACE reads. The sample contains approximately 290,000 distinct CDR3 sequences, approximately 8% of which appear only once. Sequencing input: PBMCs or a T cell subset sorted from them (not recorded which). These receptors all come from a man between 18 and 35 years old who had mild COVID-19 (a few samples of this study predate the infection). Cell type and time point are not known. Both conserved end residues are part of each CDR3. The D gene is left open where the match is weak. Only some rows state a clone size, as once, few, many or a class for expanded clones.

CDR3 length	V gene	clone size	D gene	J gene	CDR3 protein	CDR3 DNA
14	TRBV11-2	.	.	TRBJ2-5	CASSTPRVSETQYF	TGTGCCAGCAGCACTCCGCGGGTTTCAGAGACCCAGTACTTC
12	TRBV7-9	few	.	TRBJ2-4	CASSPEGSIQYF	TGTGCCAGCAGCCCGGAGGGTAGCATTCAGTACTTC
15	TRBV5-1	few	.	TRBJ1-5	CASSLGGGGDQPQHF	TGCGCCAGCAGCTTGGGGGGGGGAGGCGATCAGCCCCAGCATTTT
13	TRBV12-3/TRBV12-4	.	.	TRBJ1-5	CASSFGPEQPQHF	TGTGCCAGCAGTTTCGGGCCTGAGCAGCCCCAGCATTTT
15	TRBV10-3	few	TRBD1	TRBJ1-1	CAISGTVPMNTEAFF	TGTGCCATCAGCGGGACAGTCCCGATGAACACTGAAGCTTTCTTT
13	TRBV5-4	few	TRBD2	TRBJ2-5	CASSRYGGETQYF	TGTGCCAGCAGCCGTTACGGGGGGGAGACCCAGTACTTC
13	TRBV4-3	many	.	TRBJ1-1	CASSQEHWGEAFF	TGCGCCAGCAGCCAAGAACATTGGGGTGAAGCTTTCTTT
13	TRBV5-6	many	.	TRBJ2-4	CASSPGTPNIQYF	TGTGCCAGCAGCCCGGGGACACCTAACATTCAGTACTTC
15	TRBV6-1	few	TRBD1	TRBJ1-1	CASSDPWGQGESAFF	TGTGCCAGCAGTGATCCTTGGGGCCAGGGGGAATCAGCTTTCTTT
15	TRBV5-1	few	.	TRBJ1-1	CASSLPTALNTEAFF	TGCGCCAGCAGCTTGCCGACGGCCCTTAACACTGAAGCTTTCTTT
14	TRBV6-6	few	.	TRBJ1-5	CASNLGPIPQPQHF	TGTGCCAGCAACCTAGGACCGATTCCTCAGCCCCAGCATTTT
15	TRBV4-1	few	TRBD2	TRBJ2-5	CASSQGSGGEETQYF	TGCGCCAGCAGCCAAGGAAGCGGGGGGGAAGAGACCCAGTACTTC
15	TRBV6-2/TRBV6-3	few	TRBD1	TRBJ2-6	CASSSDRAGANVLTF	TGTGCCAGCAGTTCCGACAGGGCTGGGGCCAACGTCCTGACTTTC
17	TRBV18	few	.	TRBJ2-6	CASSPWQTYSGANVLTF	TGTGCCAGCTCACCATGGCAGACCTACTCTGGGGCCAACGTCCTGACTTTC
13	TRBV7-2	few	TRBD1	TRBJ2-2	CASSTRGTGELFF	TGTGCCAGCAGCACCAGGGGGACCGGGGAGCTGTTTTTT
15	TRBV5-5	few	.	TRBJ1-5	CASSPQPYSNQPQHF	TGTGCCAGCAGCCCCCAGCCTTATAGCAATCAGCCCCAGCATTTT
11	TRBV18	few	.	TRBJ1-1	CASDNGNEAFF	TGTGCCAGCGACAACGGCAATGAAGCTTTCTTT
16	TRBV6-6	.	.	TRBJ1-5	CASSYSSLGINQPQHF	TGTGCCAGCAGTTACTCGAGTCTTGGTATCAATCAGCCCCAGCATTTT
16	TRBV20-1	few	TRBD2	TRBJ2-5	CSANPTSGGWQETQYF	TGCAGTGCTAACCCGACTAGCGGGGGGTGGCAAGAGACCCAGTACTTC
14	TRBV3-1	many	TRBD2	TRBJ2-5	CASSTSGGQETQYF	TGTGCCAGCAGCACTAGCGGGGGGCAAGAGACCCAGTACTTC
16	TRBV7-8	.	.	TRBJ2-3	CASSLGDGTSTDTQYF	TGTGCCAGCAGCTTGGGGGACGGAACTAGCACAGATACGCAGTATTTT
13	TRBV3-1	few	.	TRBJ1-2	CASRAARNYGYTF	TGTGCCAGCAGGGCAGCCCGTAACTATGGCTACACCTTC
13	TRBV12-3/TRBV12-4	many	.	TRBJ1-1	CASSPHWNTEAFF	TGTGCCAGCAGCCCGCATTGGAACACTGAAGCTTTCTTT
16	TRBV7-6	.	TRBD1	TRBJ1-5	CASSSTDRVGNQPQHF	TGTGCCAGCAGCTCGACAGACAGGGTGGGCAATCAGCCCCAGCATTTT
17	TRBV7-2	few	TRBD2	TRBJ2-1	CASSPQLTSGGYNEQFF	TGTGCCAGCAGCCCACAGTTAACTAGCGGGGGGTACAATGAGCAGTTCTTC
16	TRBV18	.	TRBD2	TRBJ2-3	CASSPIGLAVTDTQYF	TGTGCCAGCTCACCCATCGGACTAGCGGTCACAGATACGCAGTATTTT
15	TRBV12-3/TRBV12-4	.	TRBD1	TRBJ2-7	CASRRGTGGSYEQYF	TGTGCCAGCAGGAGAGGGACAGGGGGCTCCTACGAGCAGTACTTC
13	TRBV20-1	many	TRBD1	TRBJ1-5	CSTTGGRSQPQHF	TGCAGTACCACAGGGGGCAGAAGTCAGCCCCAGCATTTT
15	TRBV6-2/TRBV6-3	.	.	TRBJ1-5	CASSALGAGNQPQHF	TGTGCCAGCAGTGCGTTGGGGGCCGGCAATCAGCCCCAGCATTTT